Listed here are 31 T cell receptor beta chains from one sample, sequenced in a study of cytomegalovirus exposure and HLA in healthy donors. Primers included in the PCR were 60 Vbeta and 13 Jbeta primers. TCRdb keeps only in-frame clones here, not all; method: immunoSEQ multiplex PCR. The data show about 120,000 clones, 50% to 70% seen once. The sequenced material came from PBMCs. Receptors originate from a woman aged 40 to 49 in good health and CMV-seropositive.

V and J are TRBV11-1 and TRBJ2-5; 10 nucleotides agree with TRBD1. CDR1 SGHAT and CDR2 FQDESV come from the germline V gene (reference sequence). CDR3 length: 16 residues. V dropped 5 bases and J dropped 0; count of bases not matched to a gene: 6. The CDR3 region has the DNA TGTGCCAGCAGCCTCCGGGACAGGGGACACCAAGAGACCCAGTACTTC. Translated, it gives CASSLRDRGHQETQYF.

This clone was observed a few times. The CDR3 here is CASSTPQGTYEQYF. For the CDR3, the DNA is TGTGCCAGTAGTACCCCTCAGGGTACCTACGAGCAGTACTTC. V is TRBV19 and J is TRBJ2-7; a weak D match, TRBD1 (5 bases). CDR1 and CDR2 (germline): LNHDA, SQIVND (reference sequence). This CDR3 has 14 amino acids. V was pared by 4 bases and J by 2 bases, with 12 bases between.

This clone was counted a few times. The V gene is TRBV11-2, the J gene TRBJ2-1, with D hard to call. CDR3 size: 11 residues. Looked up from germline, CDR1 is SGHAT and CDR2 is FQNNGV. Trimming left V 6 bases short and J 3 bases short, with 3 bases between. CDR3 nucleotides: TGTGCCAGCAGGAGCTACAATGAGCAGTTCTTC. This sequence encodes CASRSYNEQFF.

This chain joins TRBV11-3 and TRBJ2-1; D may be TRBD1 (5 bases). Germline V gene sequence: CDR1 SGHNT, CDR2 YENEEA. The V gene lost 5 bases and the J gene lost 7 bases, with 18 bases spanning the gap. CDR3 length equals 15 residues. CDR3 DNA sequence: TGTGCCAGCAGCCCCGTGACAGTGGCCCAGAATGAGCAGTTCTTC. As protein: CASSPVTVAQNEQFF.

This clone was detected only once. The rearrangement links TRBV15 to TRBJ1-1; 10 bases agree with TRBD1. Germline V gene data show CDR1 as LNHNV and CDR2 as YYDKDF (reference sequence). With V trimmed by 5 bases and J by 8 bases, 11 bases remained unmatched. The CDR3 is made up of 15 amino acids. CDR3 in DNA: TGTGCCACCAGCGGATCCGGGACAGGGGCGAGAGAAGCTTTCTTT. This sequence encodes CATSGSGTGAREAFF.

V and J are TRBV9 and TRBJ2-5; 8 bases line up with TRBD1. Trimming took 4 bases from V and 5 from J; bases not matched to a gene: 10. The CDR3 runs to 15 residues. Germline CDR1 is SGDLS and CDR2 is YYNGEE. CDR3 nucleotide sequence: TGTGCCAGCAGCAGGGATGGACAGGGTCGCGAGACCCAGTACTTC. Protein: CASSRDGQGRETQYF. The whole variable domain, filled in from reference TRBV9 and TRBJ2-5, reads DSGVTQTPKHLITATGQRVTLRCSPRSGDLSVYWYQQSLDQGLQFLIQYYNGEERAKGNILERFSAQQFPDLHSELNLSSLELGDSALYFCASSRDGQGRETQYFGPGTRLLVL.

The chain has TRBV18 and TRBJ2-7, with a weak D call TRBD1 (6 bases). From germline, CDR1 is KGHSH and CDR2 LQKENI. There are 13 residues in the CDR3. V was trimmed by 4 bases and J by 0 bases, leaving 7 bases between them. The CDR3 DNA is TGTGCCAGCTCACGGACAGCCTCCTACGAGCAGTACTTC. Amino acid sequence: CASSRTASYEQYF.

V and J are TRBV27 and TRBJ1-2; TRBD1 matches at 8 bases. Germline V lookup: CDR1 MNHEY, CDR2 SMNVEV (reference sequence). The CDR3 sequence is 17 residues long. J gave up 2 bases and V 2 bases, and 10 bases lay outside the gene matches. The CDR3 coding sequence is TGTGCCAGCAGTTTAGGACAGGGTCACCCAATCAACTATGGCTACACCTTC. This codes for CASSLGQGHPINYGYTF.

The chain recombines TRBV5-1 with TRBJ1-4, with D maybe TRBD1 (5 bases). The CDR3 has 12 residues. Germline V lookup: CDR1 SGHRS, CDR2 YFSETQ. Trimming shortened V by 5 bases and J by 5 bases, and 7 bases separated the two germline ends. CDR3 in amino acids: CASRQDNEKLFF. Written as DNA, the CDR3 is TGCGCCAGCAGACAGGACAATGAAAAACTGTTTTTT.

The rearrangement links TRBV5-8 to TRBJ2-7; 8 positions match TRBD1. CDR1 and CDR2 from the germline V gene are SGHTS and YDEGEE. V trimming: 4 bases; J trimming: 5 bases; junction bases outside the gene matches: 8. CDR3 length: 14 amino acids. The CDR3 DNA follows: TGTGCCAGCAGCCCCCGGACAGGGTACGACGAGCAGTACTTC. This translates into CASSPRTGYDEQYF.

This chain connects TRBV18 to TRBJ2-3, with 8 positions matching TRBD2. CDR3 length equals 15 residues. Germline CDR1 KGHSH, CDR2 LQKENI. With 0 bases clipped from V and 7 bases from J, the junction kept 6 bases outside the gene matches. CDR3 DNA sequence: TGTGCCAGCTCACCACCCGGGACTAGAGTGAATACGCAGTATTTT. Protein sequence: CASSPPGTRVNTQYF.

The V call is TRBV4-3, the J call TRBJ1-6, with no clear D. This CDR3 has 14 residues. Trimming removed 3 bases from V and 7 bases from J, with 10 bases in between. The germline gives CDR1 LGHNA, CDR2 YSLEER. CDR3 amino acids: CASSHEGRNSPLHF. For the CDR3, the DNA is TGCGCCAGCAGCCATGAGGGCCGAAATTCACCCCTCCACTTT.

CDR3 region: CASSIYTASNQPQHF. For the CDR3, the DNA is TGTGCCAGTAGTATTTATACAGCAAGCAATCAGCCCCAGCATTTT. The chain is built from TRBV19 and TRBJ1-5; the D is unclear. V lost 3 bases and J 1 base, leaving 10 bases between the germline ends. The CDR3 loop spans 15 amino acids. The germline gives CDR1 LNHDA, CDR2 SQIVND (reference sequence).

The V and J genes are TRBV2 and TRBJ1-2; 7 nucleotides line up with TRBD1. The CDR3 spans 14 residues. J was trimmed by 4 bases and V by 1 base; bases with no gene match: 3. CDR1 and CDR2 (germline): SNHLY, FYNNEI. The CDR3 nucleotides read TGTGCCAGCAGTGAAGGGCAGGGGGGCTATGGCTACACCTTC. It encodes CASSEGQGGYGYTF. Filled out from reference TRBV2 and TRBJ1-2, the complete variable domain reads EPEVTQTPSHQVTQMGQEVILRCVPISNHLYFYWYRQILGQKVEFLVSFYNNEISEKSEIFDDQFSVERPDGSNFTLKIRSTKLEDSAMYFCASSEGQGGYGYTFGSGTRLTVV.

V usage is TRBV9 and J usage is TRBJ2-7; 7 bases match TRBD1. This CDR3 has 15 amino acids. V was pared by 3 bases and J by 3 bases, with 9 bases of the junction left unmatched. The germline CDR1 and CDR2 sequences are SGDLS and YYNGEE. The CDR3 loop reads CASSDRDSYNYEQYF. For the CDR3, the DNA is TGTGCCAGCAGCGACCGGGACAGCTATAACTACGAGCAGTACTTC.

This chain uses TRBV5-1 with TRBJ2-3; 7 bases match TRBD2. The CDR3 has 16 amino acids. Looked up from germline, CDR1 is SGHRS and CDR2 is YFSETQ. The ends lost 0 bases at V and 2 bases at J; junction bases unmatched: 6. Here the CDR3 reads CASSLGLAGATDTQYF. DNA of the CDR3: TGCGCCAGCAGCTTGGGACTCGCGGGAGCCACAGATACGCAGTATTTT.

In DNA form, the CDR3 reads TGTGCCAGCAGCTTAGATTACCGGCGGGAAGAGACCCAGTACTTC. It is translated as CASSLDYRREETQYF. The chain recombines TRBV11-2 with TRBJ2-5; TRBD2 might be the D (5 bases). Germline CDR1 is SGHAT and CDR2 is FQNNGV. With 0 bases removed from V and 3 bases from J, the gap between germline ends came to 11 bases. The CDR3 has 15 residues.

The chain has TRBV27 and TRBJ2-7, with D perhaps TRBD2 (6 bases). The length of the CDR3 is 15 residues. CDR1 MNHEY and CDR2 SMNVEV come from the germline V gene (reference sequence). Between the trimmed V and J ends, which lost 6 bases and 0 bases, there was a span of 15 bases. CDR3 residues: CASRRSGQHSYEQYF. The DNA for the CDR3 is TGTGCCAGCAGGCGGAGCGGGCAGCACTCCTACGAGCAGTACTTC.

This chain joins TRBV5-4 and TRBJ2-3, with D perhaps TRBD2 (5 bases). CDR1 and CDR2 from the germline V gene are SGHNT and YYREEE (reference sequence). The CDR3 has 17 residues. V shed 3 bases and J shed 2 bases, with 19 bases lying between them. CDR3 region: CASSYQIFSEPTDTQYF. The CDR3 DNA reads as TGTGCCAGCAGCTACCAGATATTTAGCGAACCCACAGATACGCAGTATTTT.

Written as DNA, the CDR3 is TGTGCCAGTAGTCACCAGGGGTACGATTCACCCCTCCACTTT. It is translated as CASSHQGYDSPLHF. This chain joins TRBV19 and TRBJ1-6; D is possibly TRBD1 (6 bases). The CDR3 extends over 14 amino acids. Germline lookup yields CDR1 LNHDA and CDR2 SQIVND (reference sequence). Trimming removed 5 bases from V and 8 bases from J, with 13 bases in between.

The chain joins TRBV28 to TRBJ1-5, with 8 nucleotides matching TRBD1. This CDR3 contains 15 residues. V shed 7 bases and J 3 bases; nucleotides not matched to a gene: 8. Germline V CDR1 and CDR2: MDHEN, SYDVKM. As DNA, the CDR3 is TGTGCCAGCACCCCGACAGGGGACACCAATCAGCCCCAGCATTTT. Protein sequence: CASTPTGDTNQPQHF.

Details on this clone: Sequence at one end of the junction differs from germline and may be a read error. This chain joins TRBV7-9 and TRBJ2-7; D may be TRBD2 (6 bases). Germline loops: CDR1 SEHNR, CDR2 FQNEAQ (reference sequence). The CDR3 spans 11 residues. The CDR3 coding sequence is TGTGCCAGCAGCTCCGGGACTCCCTCTGACTTC. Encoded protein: CASSSGTPSDF.

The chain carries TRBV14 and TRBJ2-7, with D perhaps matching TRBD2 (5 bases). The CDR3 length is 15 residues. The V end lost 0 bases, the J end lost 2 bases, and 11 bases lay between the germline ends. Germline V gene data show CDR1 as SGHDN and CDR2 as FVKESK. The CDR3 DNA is TGTGCCAGCAGCCAAGACGGGAAAGGGACCTACGAGCAGTACTTC. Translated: CASSQDGKGTYEQYF.

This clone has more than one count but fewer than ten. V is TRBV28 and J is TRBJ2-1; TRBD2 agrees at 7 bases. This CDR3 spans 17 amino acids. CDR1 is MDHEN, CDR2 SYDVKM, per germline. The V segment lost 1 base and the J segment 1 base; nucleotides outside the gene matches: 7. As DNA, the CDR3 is TGTGCCAGCAGTTTATCGTGGGGACTAAAATCCTACAATGAGCAGTTCTTC. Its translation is CASSLSWGLKSYNEQFF.

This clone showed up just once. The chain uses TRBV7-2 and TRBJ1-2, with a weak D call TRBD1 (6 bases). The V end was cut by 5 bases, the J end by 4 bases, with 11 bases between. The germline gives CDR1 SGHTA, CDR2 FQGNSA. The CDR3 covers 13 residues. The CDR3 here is CASSPDSSYGYTF. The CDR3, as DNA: TGTGCCAGCAGCCCGGACAGTAGCTATGGCTACACCTTC.

The CDR3 spells CASSQAPGLAGDEDGSEQYF. The CDR3 DNA reads TGCGCCAGCAGCCAAGCCCCGGGACTAGCGGGAGACGAGGATGGGTCCGAGCAGTACTTC. This chain joins TRBV4-1 and TRBJ2-7; TRBD2 agrees at 14 bases. Germline lookup yields CDR1 MGHRA and CDR2 YSYEKL. With 1 base clipped from V and 6 bases from J, the junction kept 17 bases outside the gene matches. CDR3 length: 20 amino acids.

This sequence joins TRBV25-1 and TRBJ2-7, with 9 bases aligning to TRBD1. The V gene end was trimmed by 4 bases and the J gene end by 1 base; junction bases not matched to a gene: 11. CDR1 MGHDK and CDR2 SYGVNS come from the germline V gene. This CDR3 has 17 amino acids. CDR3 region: CASSASQPGQGSYEQYF. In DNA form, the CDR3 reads TGTGCCAGCAGTGCGTCCCAGCCGGGACAGGGATCCTACGAGCAGTACTTC.

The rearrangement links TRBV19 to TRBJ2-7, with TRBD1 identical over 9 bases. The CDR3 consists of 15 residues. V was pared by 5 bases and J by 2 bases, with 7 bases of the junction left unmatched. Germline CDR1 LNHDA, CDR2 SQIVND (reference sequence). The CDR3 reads CASSAGTGTTYEQYF. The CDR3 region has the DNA TGTGCCAGTAGTGCCGGGACAGGGACAACCTACGAGCAGTACTTC.

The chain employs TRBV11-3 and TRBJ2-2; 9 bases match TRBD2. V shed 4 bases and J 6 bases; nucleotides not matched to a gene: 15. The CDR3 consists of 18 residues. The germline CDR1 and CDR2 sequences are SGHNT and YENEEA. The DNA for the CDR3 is TGTGCCAGCAGCTCGCCAGCGGGTAGCGGGAGCGTCGCCGGGGAGCTGTTTTTT. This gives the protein CASSSPAGSGSVAGELFF.

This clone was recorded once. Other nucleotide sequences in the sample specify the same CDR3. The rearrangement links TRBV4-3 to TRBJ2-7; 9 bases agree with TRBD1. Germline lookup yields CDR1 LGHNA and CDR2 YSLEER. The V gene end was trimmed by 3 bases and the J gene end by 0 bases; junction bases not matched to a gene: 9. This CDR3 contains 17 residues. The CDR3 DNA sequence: TGCGCCAGCAGCCAGGAGACCGGGACAGGGAGCTCCTACGAGCAGTACTTC. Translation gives CASSQETGTGSSYEQYF.

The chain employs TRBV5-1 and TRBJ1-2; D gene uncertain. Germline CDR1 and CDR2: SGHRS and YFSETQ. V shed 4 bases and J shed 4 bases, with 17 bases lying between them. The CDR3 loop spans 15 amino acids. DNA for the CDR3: TGCGCCAGCAGCCCCAACGCGGGCAGTGTCTATGGCTACACCTTC. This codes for CASSPNAGSVYGYTF.